The clone carrying this TCR beta chain was recorded many times. Antigen: not known. The source of the sample is a study of T cells in Graves' hyperthyroidism and ophthalmopathy. Findings and caveats of the study: Appearing also in blood were most of the thyroid clonotypes expanded above 0.001. Stable hyperthyroidism and ophthalmopathy were separated using 13 V-J signatures.

TCR beta CDR3 regions were amplified from RNA. A set of HTBI primers served as the primers for a first-round RT-PCR of the TCR CDR3. TCRdb reprocessed the multiplex PCR reads with MiXCR, giving one entry per CDR3 protein. The sample gives roughly 510,000 distinct CDR3 sequences, 20% of which show up once; around 27% is in the top ten. Trimming took 3 bases from V and 4 from J, leaving 17 bases between them. Germline loops: CDR1 KGHDR, CDR2 SFDVKD. This CDR3 is 16 amino acids long. This receptor was obtained from a man between 18 and 35 years old with Graves' hyperthyroidism. Sample: blood. V is TRBV24-1 and J is TRBJ1-2; possible D gene TRBD1, 5 bases. CDR3 in DNA: TGTGCCACCAGTGATCGACCGGGACGGAATCTCTATGGCTACACCTTC. Amino acids: CATSDRPGRNLYGYTF.